This T cell receptor (beta chain) was recorded in a study of blood T cell repertoires in COVID-19 (dated by TCRdb to the early 2020s). Background on the whole study: Samples from collaborators originated in the United States, Italy and Spain and spanned both the acute and convalescent phases of COVID-19. Samples were obtained from the ongoing ImmuneRACE study (first 160 participants) and from some 1,300 subjects provided by 6 global collaborators. Nearly every sample came with metadata listing a de-identified subject ID, COVID-19 status, age in years and sex. HLA class I and class II types, where available, came from metadata supplied by the sample provider rather than from assay-based typing. The prospective study material was composed of cDNA or gDNA derived from T cells, B-cell-depleted T cells, or PBMCs. The repertoires were released in a freely available public database intended as a resource for research on the immune response to SARS-CoV-2. Subjects who had been exposed to COVID-19, were actively infected with it, or had recovered from it provided the deeply sampled blood TCRbeta repertoires that made up the dataset. Broader findings and caveats from the paper: The amount of clinical and demographic metadata varied by source and participant and was provided uncurated.

TCRbeta CDR3 regions were amplified from genomic DNA by means of the immunoSEQ Assay, a bias-controlled multiplex PCR. For the original study's pipeline: Nucleated cell counts per sample were estimated from amplification of reference gene primers within the assay. To quantify the absolute abundance of each unique TCRbeta CDR3 rearrangement, sequence reads were collapsed and filtered. For each sample, productive Simpson clonality was calculated as the square root of Simpson's diversity index across productive rearrangements. Not all clones reach the TCRdb copy of this immuneACCESS table, which keeps in-frame sequences only. Checked studies attribute under half of the gap to unresolved V genes and leave the rest unexplained. That table supplies the V and J calls and clone size; D and trimming were determined from the DNA. For this sample the table gives 250,000 to 350,000 clones, of which roughly 90% were detected only once. Around 0.8% of the sample belongs to the ten largest clones.

Its CDR3 holds 13 amino acids, cysteine through phenylalanine. The kept DNA is CDR3 alone, 39 bases in frame from the first base. The CDR1 and CDR2 encoded by the germline V gene (reference sequence) are LNHDA and SQIVND. V sheds 11 bases and J sheds 1 base, leaving 14 bases between their ends. The collaborating institutions used their own protocols to collect whole blood in K2EDTA tubes. Collaborator samples were shipped for TCRbeta analysis as frozen whole blood, isolated PBMCs, or DNA extracted from either sample type. This clone showed up just once. Its specific antigen is unknown. Within one base of it there is no much larger clone, and no base qualities were kept.

The TCR comes from a man aged 25 to 40 with acute or convalescent COVID-19. Sequenced sample: peripheral blood. The chain joins TRBV19 to TRBJ2-5, with no confidently assigned D gene. CDR3 sequence: CASAVDRQETQYF. At the DNA level, the sequence is TGTGCCTCGGCGGTGGATCGCCAAGAGACCCAGTACTTC. With the rest looked up from the reference TRBV19 and TRBJ2-5 genes rather than sequenced, the full variable domain is DGGITQSPKYLFRKEGQNVTLSCEQNLNHDAMYWYRQDPGQGLRLIYYSQIVNDFQKGDIAEGYSVSREKKESFPLTVTSAQKNPTAFYLCASAVDRQETQYFGPGTRLLVL.